This TCR beta chain was profiled in a study of shared clonotypes between healthy human individuals. General study points: It was anticipated that sequencing depth would influence how many clonotypes donors shared.

From CD4+ cells came CD45RA+ naive and CD45RA-negative memory subsets. A word on this clone: Its antigen is unknown.

Libraries were prepared by immunoSEQ multiplex PCR; TCRdb keeps only in-frame clonotypes and omits some of them. Of a few million clones in the sample, around 94% were seen once. The sequence was obtained from a man aged 18 to 30 in good health. What was sequenced was naive CD4+ T cells sorted from blood. Subset specified: CD45RA+ positively selected.

CDR3 DNA sequence: TGCGCCAGCAGCCAAGGCGTGACAGGGGGCTCCTACGAGCAGTACTTC. It codes for CASSQGVTGGSYEQYF. This chain joins TRBV4-3 and TRBJ2-7; 9 bases map to TRBD1. Germline lookup yields CDR1 LGHNA and CDR2 YSLEER. The CDR3 has 16 residues. Trimming took 1 base from V and 0 from J; bases not matched to a gene: 4.